This TCR beta chain was profiled in a study of blood T cell repertoires in COVID-19. Study information: The United States, Italy and Spain provided the acute and convalescent COVID-19 samples. PBMCs, B-cell-depleted T cells, or T cells provided the cDNA or gDNA that made up the material.

In this sample, this clone turned up a few times. Germline-derived CDR1 and CDR2 are LGHDT and YNNKEL (reference sequence). The CDR3 covers 15 residues. V shed 4 bases and J shed 0 bases, with 13 bases lying between them. Produced via immunoSEQ multiplex PCR; TCRdb's table is partial and in-frame only. The sample carries around 250,000 clones, 80% to 90% recorded once. Clinical histories supplied by participants themselves formed the basis of cohort assignment. The TCR originated in a woman in her 30s with acute COVID-19. The chain recombines TRBV3-1 (or the pseudogene TRBV3-2) with TRBJ2-7, with TRBD2 as a possible D gene (6 bases). Sequenced material: PBMCs or T cells enriched from blood (not recorded which). The CDR3, as DNA: TGTGCCAGCAGCCTAGGGGCGACTAGCTCCTACGAGCAGTACTTC. Its protein product is CASSLGATSSYEQYF.